A single sample is the source of the 20 T cell receptor beta chains below, sequenced in a study of shared clonotypes between healthy human individuals. CD45RO-negative, CCR7-positively selected cells formed the naive CD8 fraction, excluding terminally differentiated effector memory CD45RA+ cells. Here immunoSEQ multiplex PCR was the method, and the copy in TCRdb shows in-frame clones only, minus some. This table has some 2 million clones, around 96% appearing once. Sequencing was performed on naive CD8+ T cells sorted from blood. The receptors were gathered from a young man in good health.

The chain combines TRBV5-1 with TRBJ2-7, with 9 bases fitting TRBD1. The CDR3 sequence is 14 residues long. Per germline, CDR1 SGHRS and CDR2 YFSETQ. The V and J ends lost 0 bases and 5 bases, in that order; junction bases with no gene match: 3. CDR3 nucleotides: TGCGCCAGCAGCTTGGGGGGACAGGGAAACGAGCAGTACTTC. Translation: CASSLGGQGNEQYF.

This chain uses TRBV29-1 with TRBJ2-7, with 8 bases fitting TRBD1. Germline V gives CDR1 SQVTM, CDR2 ANQGSEA. The CDR3 is made up of 13 amino acids. J lost 2 bases, V lost 6 bases, and 6 bases had no gene match. The CDR3 here is CSVRTGSAYEQYF. Written as DNA, the CDR3 is TGCAGCGTACGGACAGGGAGCGCCTACGAGCAGTACTTC.

On this clone: Other DNA sequences in the sample encode the same CDR3. The J gene is TRBJ1-1, the V gene TRBV7-9; D is uncertain. Germline CDR1 and CDR2: SEHNR and FQNEAQ (reference sequence). This CDR3 region has 13 residues. Trimming removed 2 bases at V and 5 bases at J, with 9 bases between. DNA of the CDR3: TGTGCCAGCAGCTTACTGGGCGGAACTGAAGCTTTCTTT. It is translated as CASSLLGGTEAFF.

To note about this clone: A much larger clone differs from this one at a single base, so this may be a read error. This CDR3 is also generated by other DNA sequences in the sample. This chain uses TRBV7-9 with TRBJ2-2; D uncertain. Germline CDR1 is SEHNR and CDR2 is FQNEAQ (reference sequence). The CDR3 has 13 residues. With 4 bases removed from V and 2 bases from J, the gap between germline ends came to 5 bases. The CDR3 sequence: CASSSANTGELFF. DNA of the CDR3: TGTGCCAGCAGCTCAGCCAACACCGGGGAGCTGTTTTTT.

This chain joins TRBV27 and TRBJ2-7; possibly TRBD2 for D (6 bases). V was cut by 11 bases and J by 2 bases, with 16 bases left in between. CDR1 is MNHEY and CDR2 is SMNVEV in the germline V gene (reference sequence). This CDR3 is built from 13 residues. CDR3 in DNA: TGTGCCTCCAGGGAGCGGGTGGCCTACGAGCAGTACTTC. Translation gives CASRERVAYEQYF.

The chain joins TRBV5-1 to TRBJ2-2; 11 positions match TRBD1. The V segment lost 4 bases and the J segment 7 bases; nucleotides outside the gene matches: 6. Germline loops: CDR1 SGHRS, CDR2 YFSETQ. The CDR3 is 15 amino acids. CDR3 residues: CASSAGQGAGGELFF. CDR3 nucleotides: TGCGCCAGCAGCGCCGGACAGGGGGCAGGCGGGGAGCTGTTTTTT.

V is TRBV7-8 and J is TRBJ2-7; no firm D call. Looked up from germline, CDR1 is SGHVS and CDR2 is FQNEAQ. The CDR3 has 15 residues. The V gene lost 6 bases and the J gene lost 0 bases, with 15 bases spanning the gap. The CDR3 is CASRPYDDISYEQYF. DNA of the CDR3: TGTGCCAGCAGGCCTTACGACGATATCTCCTACGAGCAGTACTTC.

The genes are TRBV5-6 and TRBJ2-1; TRBD1 is a possible D gene (6 bases). V lost 3 bases to trimming and J lost 4 bases, with 14 bases between them. CDR3 length: 15 amino acids. CDR1 and CDR2 from the germline V gene are SGHDT and YYEEEE. The CDR3 sequence: CASSWDTPAYNEQFF. In DNA, the CDR3 is TGTGCCAGCAGCTGGGACACCCCGGCTTACAATGAGCAGTTCTTC.

A note on this clone: Other nucleotide sequences from this sample produce the same CDR3. The V call is TRBV14, the J call TRBJ1-2, with a tentative D call TRBD1 (6 bases). There are 13 residues in the CDR3. The ends were cut back, 3 bases at V and 2 bases at J, with 7 bases in the middle. Germline V gene lookup returns CDR1 SGHDN and CDR2 FVKESK. The CDR3 sequence is CASSQDRNYGYTF. CDR3 DNA: TGTGCCAGCAGCCAGGACAGAAACTATGGCTACACCTTC.

About this clone: In the same sample, other DNA sequences code for this CDR3. The V and J genes are TRBV9 and TRBJ2-7; D is ambiguous. The CDR3 has 13 amino acids. Trimming took off 0 bases at V and 3 bases at J, with 7 bases between the two ends. Germline V gene lookup returns CDR1 SGDLS and CDR2 YYNGEE. The CDR3 reads CASSVGADYEQYF. CDR3 sequence (DNA): TGTGCCAGCAGCGTAGGGGCAGACTACGAGCAGTACTTC.

The table lists this clone with a count of one. The chain recombines TRBV2 with TRBJ1-4; a possible D gene is TRBD1 (6 bases). This CDR3 region has 15 residues. CDR1 and CDR2 (germline): SNHLY, FYNNEI. V was clipped by 4 bases and J by 2 bases, with 11 bases between them. The CDR3 reads CASSGGTTTNEKLFF. The CDR3 DNA reads TGTGCCAGCAGTGGGGGGACAACGACTAATGAAAAACTGTTTTTT. Together with reference TRBV2 and TRBJ1-4, the CDR3 gives the full variable domain: EPEVTQTPSHQVTQMGQEVILRCVPISNHLYFYWYRQILGQKVEFLVSFYNNEISEKSEIFDDQFSVERPDGSNFTLKIRSTKLEDSAMYFCASSGGTTTNEKLFFGSGTQLSVL.

The chain couples TRBV6-1 to TRBJ2-1; D not resolved. The germline V and J ends were trimmed by 2 bases and 6 bases, with 8 bases remaining between them. Germline loops: CDR1 MNHNS, CDR2 SASEGT. The CDR3 is 13 residues long. CDR3 nucleotide sequence: TGTGCCAGCAGTGAATACGGGTTCAATGAGCAGTTCTTC. Translation gives CASSEYGFNEQFF.

V usage is TRBV5-6 and J usage is TRBJ1-3; unclear D gene. The germline gives CDR1 SGHDT, CDR2 YYEEEE. The germline V and J ends were trimmed by 0 bases and 4 bases, with 8 bases remaining between them. The CDR3 has 14 residues. This CDR3 is CASSLEGYGNTIYF. As DNA, the CDR3 is TGTGCCAGCAGCTTGGAAGGGTACGGAAACACCATATATTTT.

The chain uses TRBV10-3 and TRBJ2-1; the match to TRBD2 covers 13 bases. This CDR3 region has 16 residues. Trimming removed 6 bases from V and 8 bases from J; junction bases left unmatched: 10. From germline, CDR1 is ENHRY and CDR2 SYGVKD. For the CDR3, the DNA is TGTGCCATCAGCTGGGGAGAAGGGACTAGCGGGGATGAGCAGTTCTTC. It yields the protein CAISWGEGTSGDEQFF.

The rearrangement joins TRBV5-1 to TRBJ2-1; a possible D gene is TRBD1 (8 bases). V was shortened by 3 bases and J by 6 bases, with 13 bases between the two germline ends. The germline V gene has CDR1 SGHRS and CDR2 YFSETQ. This CDR3 region has 14 residues. The CDR3 DNA sequence: TGCGCCAGCAGCTCACAGGGGGAGGGCAATGAGCAGTTCTTC. This codes for CASSSQGEGNEQFF. The whole variable domain, filled in from reference TRBV5-1 and TRBJ2-1, reads KAGVTQTPRYLIKTRGQQVTLSCSPISGHRSVSWYQQTPGQGLQFLFEYFSETQRNKGNFPGRFSGRQFSNSRSEMNVSTLELGDSALYLCASSSQGEGNEQFFGPGTRLTVL.

As for this clone: This sample includes further DNA sequences coding for the same CDR3. The rearrangement uses TRBV4-1 and TRBJ1-2; a weak D match, TRBD1 (6 bases). V lost 0 bases to trimming and J lost 5 bases, with 10 bases between them. The CDR3 has 14 residues. CDR1 and CDR2 (germline): MGHRA, YSYEKL. The CDR3 loop reads CASSQEGGGYGYTF. The CDR3 DNA follows: TGCGCCAGCAGCCAAGAAGGGGGGGGATATGGCTACACCTTC.

This clone was found once. The chain joins TRBV30 to TRBJ2-3, with 13 nucleotides matching TRBD2. Germline lookup yields CDR1 GTSNPN and CDR2 SVGIG (reference sequence). This CDR3 is built from 18 residues. Trimming cost V 0 bases and J 0 bases; bases outside gene matches: 6. CDR3 nucleotides: TGTGCCTGGAGTGTAGGACTAGCGGGAGCAACGAGCACAGATACGCAGTATTTT. It yields the protein CAWSVGLAGATSTDTQYF.

The genes are TRBV7-6 and TRBJ2-3; D may be TRBD2 (5 bases). This CDR3 region has 14 residues. Germline loops: CDR1 SGHVS, CDR2 FNYEAQ. V lost 7 bases to trimming and J lost 1 base, with 12 bases between them. The CDR3 DNA sequence: TGTGCCAGCACCTCCGGACTTGGCACAGATACGCAGTATTTT. Its translation is CASTSGLGTDTQYF.

V and J are TRBV11-2 and TRBJ2-5; D unresolved. Germline CDR1 is SGHAT and CDR2 is FQNNGV. The ends were cut back, 1 base at V and 5 bases at J, with 11 bases in the middle. The CDR3 extends over 14 amino acids. The CDR3 reads CASSLAGLGETQYF. DNA for the CDR3: TGTGCCAGCAGCTTAGCCGGGTTAGGGGAGACCCAGTACTTC.

This clone was found once. A much more abundant neighbour one base away suggests this may be a read error. Other DNA variants within this sample encode the same CDR3. This chain joins TRBV27 and TRBJ2-5, with D possibly TRBD1 on 5 matching bases. Trimming removed 4 bases from V and 5 bases from J, with 5 bases in between. The V gene's germline CDR1 is MNHEY and CDR2 SMNVEV (reference sequence). The CDR3 runs 11 residues. The CDR3 sequence is CASSSGETQYF. The DNA for the CDR3 is TGTGCCAGCAGTTCAGGGGAGACCCAGTACTTC.